One sample yielded the 12 T cell receptor beta chains listed below, sequenced in a study of blood T cells in healthy people across ages. Primers used in a second PCR of about 6 to 11 cycles were a sample-barcoded 5' primer and a J-beta primer mix. MiXCR, run by TCRdb on the 5' RACE reads, gives a single entry per CDR3 protein. The data hold about 800,000 distinct CDR3 sequences, with about three fifths observed a single time. The sequenced material came from blood. The origin of the receptors is a man aged 25 to 40 in good health.

The rearrangement joins TRBV5-1 to TRBJ2-3, with unresolved D. Germline CDR1 SGHRS, CDR2 YFSETQ. The CDR3 has 14 residues. Between the trimmed V and J ends, which lost 4 bases and 4 bases, there was a span of 13 bases. The CDR3 region has the DNA TGCGCCAGCAGCCCCATGGTTGACGCAGATACGCAGTATTTT. Protein sequence: CASSPMVDADTQYF.

This chain joins TRBV7-2 and TRBJ2-1; D not certain. CDR1 and CDR2 (germline): SGHTA, FQGNSA. V lost 3 bases and J 0 bases, leaving 18 bases between the germline ends. There are 18 residues in the CDR3. Here the CDR3 reads CASSFRSVTSVSYNEQFF. CDR3 DNA: TGTGCCAGCAGCTTCCGGTCAGTGACCTCAGTCTCCTACAATGAGCAGTTCTTC.

The genes are TRBV10-3 and TRBJ2-5; D is perhaps TRBD2 (6 bases). The germline V gene encodes CDR1 ENHRY and CDR2 SYGVKD. V gave up 8 bases and J gave up 0 bases, with 13 bases separating them. This CDR3 spans 14 amino acids. The CDR3 sequence is CAISAAGYQETQYF. Here the CDR3 DNA reads TGTGCCATCTCAGCCGCGGGGTACCAAGAGACCCAGTACTTC.

This chain uses TRBV18 with TRBJ1-2, with 8 bases fitting TRBD1. The CDR3 is 18 amino acids. V was clipped by 2 bases and J by 0 bases; unmatched bases: 11. The germline gives CDR1 KGHSH, CDR2 LQKENI. The CDR3 spells CASSPGWQGAGANYGYTF. The DNA of the CDR3 is TGTGCCAGCTCACCAGGGTGGCAGGGGGCCGGAGCTAACTATGGCTACACCTTC.

This clonotype was seen more than once but under ten times. The chain carries TRBV5-5 and TRBJ2-7, with 12 bases fitting TRBD1. This CDR3 has 15 amino acids. Germline V gives CDR1 SGHKS, CDR2 YYEKEE (reference sequence). V lost 0 bases, J lost 5 bases, and 3 bases stayed unmatched. The CDR3 region has the DNA TGTGCCAGCAGCTTGGGGGACAGGGGGCTTCACGAGCAGTACTTC. Its protein product is CASSLGDRGLHEQYF.

This sequence joins TRBV6-2 or TRBV6-3 and TRBJ2-5, with D perhaps assigned TRBD1 or TRBD2 (5 bases each). The DNA matches TRBJ2-7 better at its end, which makes the J call doubtful. This CDR3 is built from 17 residues. CDR1 MNHEY and CDR2 SVGEGT come from the germline V gene. The DNA for the CDR3 is TGTGCCAGCAGTTACCCCGTTAGAGGGGTGACTACCTACGAGCAGTACTTC. Translated, it gives CASSYPVRGVTTYEQYF.

In this sample, this clonotype turned up once. The gene calls are TRBV6-5 and TRBJ2-1; 9 bases line up with TRBD1. Per germline, CDR1 MNHEY and CDR2 SVGAGI. This CDR3 has 14 amino acids. V lost 2 bases, J lost 15 bases, and 11 bases stayed unmatched. The CDR3 DNA reads TGTGCCAGCAGTTACACCTACAGGGACAGGGAATGGTTCTTC. Its translation: CASSYTYRDREWFF.

The chain is built from TRBV12-3 or TRBV12-4 and TRBJ1-2; no clear D. The CDR3 covers 15 residues. Trimming pared 4 bases from V and 4 bases from J, leaving 16 bases between. The CDR3 sequence is CASSSGSGIGYGYTF. In nucleotides, the CDR3 is TGTGCCAGCAGTTCGGGGTCTGGAATCGGCTATGGCTACACCTTC.

The V call is TRBV6-2 or TRBV6-3, the J call TRBJ2-1, with 13 bases lining up with TRBD2. Trimming took 2 bases from V and 4 from J; bases not matched to a gene: 11. Germline CDR1 is MNHEY and CDR2 is SVGEGT. This CDR3 has 19 residues. The CDR3 DNA is TGTGCCAGCAGTTACGGTAGGACTAGCGGGAGTGGGAGATACAATGAGCAGTTCTTC. Amino acids: CASSYGRTSGSGRYNEQFF.

This clonotype was recorded a few times. Germline and junction disagree at one end, which may indicate a read error. This sequence joins TRBV5-1 and TRBJ2-1, with 8 bases that match TRBD2. Germline loops: CDR1 SGHRS, CDR2 YFSETQ. The CDR3 loop spans 14 amino acids. The CDR3 here is CASSPGGSFNEQFF. The CDR3 nucleotides are TGCGCCAGCAGCCCGGGGGGGTCCTTCAATGAGCAGTTCTTC.

CDR3 protein: CASRSGTGGREAYGYTF. Written as DNA, the CDR3 is TGTGCCAGCAGATCCGGGACAGGGGGGCGCGAGGCCTATGGCTACACCTTC. The rearrangement uses TRBV6-1 and TRBJ1-2, with 11 bases fitting TRBD1. The germline V gene encodes CDR1 MNHNS and CDR2 SASEGT. This CDR3 spans 17 amino acids. V lost 6 bases to trimming and J lost 4 bases; unmatched junction nucleotides: 13.

The chain links TRBV20-1 to TRBJ2-5; no definite D call. This CDR3 contains 11 residues. Looked up from germline, CDR1 is DFQATT and CDR2 is SNEGSKA (reference sequence). V was trimmed by 6 bases and J by 4 bases, leaving 9 bases between them. DNA of the CDR3: TGCAGTGCGAGTCAGACAGAGACCCAGTACTTC. Amino acids: CSASQTETQYF.